This T cell receptor (beta chain) was profiled in a study of radiotherapy plus CTLA-4 blockade in lung cancer. Study background: Patients showed objective responses in roughly 19% of cases and disease control in less than 35%.

The V gene's germline CDR1 is SGHRS and CDR2 YFSETQ. Trimming removed 1 base from V and 8 bases from J, with 6 bases in between. There are 12 residues in the CDR3. Method: immunoSEQ multiplex PCR; TCRdb's copy keeps in-frame clones and lacks some. This sample yields about 66,000 clones, of which about 80% are seen a single time; less than 5% belongs to the top ten. Focal radiation was given together with CTLA-4 blockade (ipilimumab) to patients with chemo-refractory metastatic non-small-cell lung cancer. Only a few counts were recorded for this clone. Source: peripheral blood, taken from a patient treated with radiotherapy plus ipilimumab. The chain has TRBV5-1 and TRBJ2-2; D is uncertain. This clonotype originated in a human donor with non-small cell lung cancer who had a partial response to radiotherapy plus ipilimumab. This chain's CDR3 is CASSLFGGELFF. For the CDR3, the DNA is TGCGCCAGCAGCTTGTTCGGGGGGGAGCTGTTTTTT.